This note documents a single TCR beta chain sequence. Its recognized antigen is unknown. No quality values exist for individual bases; no much larger clone is one base distant. T-cell subsets were not sorted, and bulk bone marrow was analyzed instead. Bone marrow from some twelve myelodysplastic syndrome patients, collected before and after hypomethylating agent therapy, underwent immunosequencing of the TCR beta CDR3 regions. To track the repertoire longitudinally, every patient provided one baseline bone marrow along with two to three bone marrows taken at different post-treatment timepoints. Genomic DNA was isolated from whole bone marrow, and DNA quality was assessed with TapeStation, NanoDrop OneC and PicoGreen assays. The germline V gene sets CDR1 to SQVTM and CDR2 to ANQGSEA. V is clipped by 7 bases and J by 4 bases, and the sequence between their germline boundaries is 10 bases long. The CDR3 spans 12 residues, from the cysteine through the phenylalanine. Only the CDR3 DNA is retained, 36 bases long and in frame from the first base.

The library relied on the immunoSEQ multiplex PCR assay. Each sample was run at survey resolution as two replicates of 200 ng apiece, for a total of approximately 400 ng of DNA. Using multiplex PCR primers aimed at V and J genes, the hsTCRB kit picked up rearranged TCRB sequences in genomic DNA. The first PCR used the QIAGEN Multiplex PCR Kit for around 33 cycles to amplify the CDR3 region. Sample barcodes and Illumina adapters were added to each replicate in a roughly 8-cycle second PCR. Quantification of the pooled libraries was done with a QuantStudio 6 and the KAPA library quantification kit. Around 14 pM of pooled libraries went onto an Illumina MiSeq for sequencing, using single-end reads of 156 cycles plus an index read of 15 cycles. Under the source paper's analysis protocol: Of more than 150,000 unique clonotypes, approximately 1.7% were flagged by VDJdb annotation as previously reported viral-epitope-specific clonotypes. Raw reads were processed into normalized, annotated TCRB repertoires with the immunoSEQ Data Assistant and immunoSEQ Analyzer. Clonotypes were analyzed with the immunarch R package version 0.6.5 and BioAnalyzer. Before richness was estimated, every repertoire was downsampled to the clone count of the smallest repertoire. Clonotypes were classified as expanded, contracted or novel by Fisher's exact tests, with novel defined as zero frequency before treatment. Significantly changed CDR3 beta sequences were clustered with GLIPH2 using simulation_depth=1000 and kmer_min_depth=3, and CDR3s shorter than five residues were excluded. In TCRdb, the immuneACCESS table is reduced to in-frame sequences with V and J assigned. These tables do not hold every clone; where another copy was compared, an unresolved V gene accounts for under half, and the others remain unexplained. V, J and clone size are those of that table, while D and trimming were read from the DNA. For this sample the table gives 4,000 or so clones, of which around nine tenths were detected only once. Under 15% of the sample is held by the ten biggest clonotypes.

This sample was included in a study of hypomethylating agent response in myelodysplastic syndrome (dated by TCRdb to the early 2020s). As for the study more broadly: The hypomethylating agent given was azacitidine in 8 of 11 patients and decitabine in 3 of 11 patients. The cohort included fewer than ten male and 2 female myelodysplastic syndrome patients. Patients had a mean age of about 78 +/- 6.2 years, and a diploid cytogenetic profile was the most common. Complete response or hematologic improvement counted as response, and patients meeting neither criterion were classed as non-responders. About 5 patients did not respond, whereas roughly six responded with either complete response or hematologic improvement. The most frequent mutation was TET2, found in 5 of 11 patients. Paper-wide results and their limitations: Novel clonotypes appeared more often in responders, whereas non-responders had more contracted clonotypes after treatment. After treatment with a hypomethylating agent, no significant changes in richness, rarefaction diversity or clonality were seen, whether all patients were considered together or each response group separately. The shared GLIPH2 clusters might recognize novel MDS antigens, but this possibility was not confirmed and requires experimental validation. The cohort was small, with only 10 to 12 patients analyzed. Healthy control donors were not age-matched to MDS patients, which could have impacted the MDS versus healthy comparison.

The rearrangement joined TRBV29-1 to TRBJ2-2, and perhaps TRBD2 as D gene, on 6 matching bases. This clonotype originated in a human donor with myelodysplastic syndrome. Here the sequenced sample was bone marrow, taken before or after starting hypomethylating agent treatment for myelodysplastic syndrome (not recorded which). CDR3 protein: CSAQEGTGELFF. The DNA sequence is TGCAGCGCCCAGGAGGGCACCGGGGAGCTGTTTTTT.